This is a list of T cell receptor beta chains from one sample in a study of blood T cells in healthy people across ages. TCRdb itself ran the 5' RACE reads through MiXCR, one entry per CDR3 protein. Of 1.2 million to 1.5 million distinct CDR3 sequences listed, 59% are singletons. Specimen: blood. Source of these receptors: a man between 18 and 29 years old in good health. Each CDR3 is given with its conserved first and last residue. D genes are given only for firm matches. For some rows the clone size is stated as once, few or many, or as a class when expanded; others skip it.

clone_size,d_call,j_call,v_call,cdr3_nt,cdr3_aa
NA,NA,TRBJ1-5,TRBV24-1,TGTGCCACCAGTGCCAAGGCGGGTTTGACCCAGCATTTT,CATSAKAGLTQHF
NA,NA,TRBJ2-7,TRBV29-1,TGCAGCGTTGTCCACAGATCCACCTACGAGCAGTACTTC,CSVVHRSTYEQYF
NA,NA,TRBJ1-1,TRBV5-1,TGCGCCAGCAGCTTGTTCGGACGGACGAACACTGAAGCTTTCTTT,CASSLFGRTNTEAFF
many,NA,TRBJ2-2,TRBV28,TGTGCCAGCAGTACCAGGGGAGTCGGGGAGCTGTTTTTT,CASSTRGVGELFF
once,TRBD2,TRBJ2-3,TRBV5-6,TGTGCCAGCAGCCCTAGCGGGGCTGTAGATACGCAGTATTTT,CASSPSGAVDTQYF
few,NA,TRBJ2-7,TRBV7-6,TGTGCCAGCAGCTTAGACGGTCCCCTCTACGAGCAGTACTTC,CASSLDGPLYEQYF
NA,NA,TRBJ2-5,TRBV6-4,TGTGCCAGCAGCCGGACCGTCCCGGAGACCCAGTACTTC,CASSRTVPETQYF
once,NA,TRBJ2-5,TRBV3-1,TGTGCCAGCAGCCAACCAACAATCTTGTACTTC,CASSQPTILYF
few,TRBD2,TRBJ2-3,TRBV20-1,TGCAGTGCAGTCCTCCTCCAGAGCGGGAGGAGCGATACGCAGTATTTT,CSAVLLQSGRSDTQYF
NA,NA,TRBJ2-7,TRBV29-1,TGCAGCGTTGAGGGGGCCCCAGGGAACGAGCAGTACTTC,CSVEGAPGNEQYF
NA,TRBD2,TRBJ2-7,TRBV29-1,TGCAGCGTCCCCGGCGCTGGCGGGGGGGCCTACGAGCAGTACTTC,CSVPGAGGGAYEQYF
NA,TRBD2,TRBJ2-3,TRBV5-1,TGCGCCAGCAGCTTGGCGGCTAGCGGGGGGTTCGGTCGAACGCAGTATTTT,CASSLAASGGFGRTQYF
NA,NA,TRBJ2-2,TRBV2,TGTGCCAGCAGTGACAGCGGCCTCACCGGGGAGCTGTTTTTT,CASSDSGLTGELFF
once,TRBD1,TRBJ2-7,TRBV6-5,TGTGCCAGCAGTCGGACAGGGTCAGCCGAGCAGTACTTC,CASSRTGSAEQYF
NA,NA,TRBJ2-5,TRBV4-3,TGCGCCAGCAGCCAAGTTGGGGAGCAGCTCCAAGAGACCCAGTACTTC,CASSQVGEQLQETQYF
NA,NA,TRBJ2-7,TRBV7-2,TGTGCCAGCAGCTCGCCCACGGGGGCCTACGAGCAGTACTTC,CASSSPTGAYEQYF